Given below is one T cell receptor beta chain in context. The data belong to a study of cytomegalovirus exposure and HLA in healthy donors. It was with 60 Vbeta and 13 Jbeta primers that the PCR ran. The table came from immunoSEQ multiplex PCR; TCRdb's copy has only in-frame clones and leaves some out. Of around 170,000 clones detected, 60% to 85% appear once; the ten largest clones hold roughly 6.4%. This clonotype originated in a woman aged 40-49 years in good health and CMV-seropositive. The specimen sequenced was PBMCs.

In DNA form, the CDR3 reads TGTGCCAGCAGCCCCGGTGGAGGCTCGACATCACCCCTCCACTTT. Its protein product is CASSPGGGSTSPLHF. The J gene is TRBJ1-6, the V gene TRBV7-2; D uncertain. Germline CDR1 SGHTA, CDR2 FQGNSA. The CDR3 contains 15 residues. Trimming removed 5 bases at V and 10 bases at J, with 18 bases between.